This T cell receptor beta chain stems from a study of TIL therapy for anti-PD-1-resistant metastatic lung cancer. The overall study: Median patient age was about 50, ranging roughly 38-75 years.

This CDR3 region has 14 residues. Trimming cost V 0 bases and J 7 bases, with 12 bases left between them. The germline V gene has CDR1 MNHNY and CDR2 SVGAGI (reference sequence). Time point reported: pre-treatment sample, taken before nivolumab and TIL therapy. This was the immunoSEQ v3 assay. The data were produced by immunoSEQ multiplex PCR, yet TCRdb's version contains in-frame clones alone and is incomplete. This table holds about 36,000 clones, roughly 70% found once. The receptor was derived from a person aged 25 to 85 with non-small cell lung cancer. V and J are TRBV6-6 and TRBJ1-2; the D gene is possibly TRBD1 (5 bases). The material was blood, obtained at baseline. Here the CDR3 reads CASSYSGVLSGYTF. CDR3 bases: TGTGCCAGCAGTTACTCGGGGGTTCTTAGTGGCTACACCTTC.